These 20 T cell receptor beta chains originate from one sample sequenced in a study of blood T cell repertoires in COVID-19 (dated by TCRdb to about 2020). Library construction relied on the immunoSEQ multiplex PCR assay. Here the immuneACCESS table is served through TCRdb, limited to in-frame sequences with V and J called. Missing clones are a known gap in these copies; in checked studies unresolved V genes cover under half, and the rest lacks a known reason. This sample comprises 450,000 or so clones, roughly 90% of them detected only once. Around 0.92% of the sample rests with the top ten. Sequencing was done on a sample of peripheral blood. The receptors shown here come from a young man with COVID-19, enrolled during active disease.

The rearrangement uses TRBV14 and TRBJ2-2; 9 bases agree with TRBD2. Looked up from germline, CDR1 is SGHDN and CDR2 is FVKESK. The CDR3 length is 15 residues. V was pared by 1 base and J by 6 bases, with 3 bases of the junction left unmatched. CDR3 loop: CASSQVAGAAGELFF. CDR3 DNA: TGTGCCAGCAGCCAAGTAGCGGGAGCGGCCGGGGAGCTGTTTTTT.

The chain links TRBV11-2 to TRBJ1-5; 12 positions agree with TRBD1. The V gene end was trimmed by 5 bases and the J gene end by 7 bases; junction bases not matched to a gene: 6. In germline, CDR1 is SGHAT, CDR2 FQNNGV. The CDR3 has 15 residues. CDR3 in amino acids: CASSPGQGARQPQHF. For the CDR3, the DNA is TGTGCCAGCAGCCCGGGACAGGGGGCTAGACAGCCCCAGCATTTT. The full variable domain, its missing parts supplied by reference TRBV11-2 and TRBJ1-5, is EAGVAQSPRYKIIEKRQSVAFWCNPISGHATLYWYQQILGQGPKLLIQFQNNGVVDDSQLPKDRFSAERLKGVDSTLKIQPAKLEDSAVYLCASSPGQGARQPQHFGDGTRLSIL.

V and J are TRBV19 and TRBJ1-6; possible D gene TRBD1, 6 bases. Germline V lookup: CDR1 LNHDA, CDR2 SQIVND (reference sequence). The length of the CDR3 is 16 residues. The V and J ends lost 7 bases and 5 bases respectively, with 18 bases between them. The CDR3 sequence is CASTRGGGHDNSPLHF. CDR3 in DNA: TGTGCCAGTACGAGAGGTGGGGGACATGATAATTCACCCCTCCACTTT.

The chain links TRBV7-9 to TRBJ2-2, with 8 bases fitting TRBD2. Germline V gene data show CDR1 as SEHNR and CDR2 as FQNEAQ (reference sequence). The CDR3 length is 16 residues. The trim removed 5 bases at V and 6 bases at J, leaving 11 bases unmatched. As DNA, the CDR3 is TGTGCCAGCAGCCTTTACGGGACTAGTGGGTCCGGGGAGCTGTTTTTT. This encodes CASSLYGTSGSGELFF.

The V and J genes are TRBV30 and TRBJ2-1, with 7 bases lining up with TRBD2. V shed 2 bases, J shed 8 bases, and the junction held 15 bases outside the gene matches. Germline loops: CDR1 GTSNPN, CDR2 SVGIG (reference sequence). The CDR3 has 16 residues. The CDR3 nucleotides are TGTGCCTGGAGTTCTGAGGGAGGGTACGGGTTCGATGAGCAGTTCTTC. The encoded protein is CAWSSEGGYGFDEQFF.

V usage is TRBV19 and J usage is TRBJ2-6; 7 bases line up with TRBD1. There are 15 residues in the CDR3. Germline CDR1 and CDR2: LNHDA and SQIVND (reference sequence). The trim removed 7 bases at V and 1 base at J, leaving 4 bases unmatched. The CDR3 here is CASMKTGSGANVLTF. CDR3 nucleotides: TGTGCCAGTATGAAGACAGGGTCTGGGGCCAACGTCCTGACTTTC.

V gene TRBV25-1 combines with J gene TRBJ2-1, with TRBD2 matching 9 bases. V lost 4 bases and J lost 9; bases outside the gene matches: 10. Germline V CDR1 and CDR2: MGHDK, SYGVNS. The CDR3 is 15 amino acids. The CDR3 DNA reads as TGTGCCAGCAGTGCCATAGCGGGAGATAATGGTGAGCAGTTCTTC. Residues: CASSAIAGDNGEQFF.

This chain joins TRBV2 and TRBJ2-1, with 8 bases aligning to TRBD1. The CDR3 has 15 amino acids. In germline, CDR1 is SNHLY, CDR2 FYNNEI. The J segment lost 2 bases and the V segment lost 4 bases, leaving 4 bases of the junction unmatched. The CDR3 protein is CASSGQGAAYNEQFF. The CDR3 nucleotides are TGTGCCAGCAGTGGTCAGGGGGCGGCCTACAATGAGCAGTTCTTC.

The V call is TRBV2, the J call TRBJ2-7; the match to TRBD2 covers 12 bases. The CDR3 contains 16 residues. J lost 1 base, V lost 6 bases, and 7 bases had no gene match. CDR1 and CDR2 from the germline V gene are SNHLY and FYNNEI. This CDR3 is CASRALAGGKSYEQYF. In nucleotides, the CDR3 is TGTGCCAGCAGGGCTCTAGCGGGAGGGAAGTCCTACGAGCAGTACTTC.

Details on this clone: One end of the junction varies from germline; a read error may be responsible. The chain combines TRBV6-2 or TRBV6-3 with TRBJ2-5; 13 bases are a match to TRBD2. Germline values: CDR1 MNHEY, CDR2 SVGEGT. This CDR3 region has 15 residues. CDR3 in amino acids: CASSSPLAGGRLGDF. DNA for the CDR3: TGTGCCAGCAGTTCCCCACTAGCGGGGGGGCGCCTGGGGGACTTC.

J is TRBJ2-3 and V is TRBV19; 9 positions agree with TRBD2. The germline V gene encodes CDR1 LNHDA and CDR2 SQIVND (reference sequence). J lost 2 bases, V lost 5 bases, and 5 bases had no gene match. The CDR3 loop spans 15 amino acids. CDR3 sequence reads: CASSQAGGITDTQYF. The DNA of the CDR3 is TGTGCCAGTAGTCAAGCGGGGGGAATCACAGATACGCAGTATTTT. The full variable domain, with the rest looked up from reference TRBV19 and TRBJ2-3, is DGGITQSPKYLFRKEGQNVTLSCEQNLNHDAMYWYRQDPGQGLRLIYYSQIVNDFQKGDIAEGYSVSREKKESFPLTVTSAQKNPTAFYLCASSQAGGITDTQYFGPGTRLTVL.

The chain has TRBV10-1 and TRBJ2-3; 16 bases match TRBD2. This CDR3 is built from 17 residues. With 6 bases clipped from V and 4 bases from J, the junction kept 7 bases outside the gene matches. Germline CDR1 is WNHNN and CDR2 is SYGVQD (reference sequence). For the CDR3, the DNA is TGCGCCAGCAGCCCAGGGACTAGCGGGAGGGGGTCAGATACGCAGTATTTT. Protein sequence: CASSPGTSGRGSDTQYF.

This sequence joins TRBV11-2 and TRBJ2-7; TRBD1 aligns across 7 bases. V shed 1 base and J 3 bases; nucleotides not matched to a gene: 9. Germline loops: CDR1 SGHAT, CDR2 FQNNGV. This CDR3 spans 16 amino acids. The CDR3 DNA follows: TGTGCCAGCAGCTTAGCCGGGCGACAGGGTAGCTACGAGCAGTACTTC. It yields the protein CASSLAGRQGSYEQYF.

V gene TRBV6-6 combines with J gene TRBJ1-4, with D possibly matching TRBD1 (6 bases). From germline, CDR1 is MNHNY and CDR2 SVGAGI (reference sequence). CDR3 length equals 15 residues. Trimming removed 2 bases from V and 8 bases from J, with 15 bases in between. The CDR3 is CASSYGQTALEKLFF. CDR3 DNA: TGTGCCAGCAGTTACGGACAGACCGCCCTAGAAAAACTGTTTTTT.

The chain carries TRBV13 and TRBJ2-1; 9 nucleotides match TRBD1. The germline gives CDR1 PRHDT, CDR2 FYEKMQ (reference sequence). With 5 bases clipped from V and 8 bases from J, the junction kept 10 bases outside the gene matches. The CDR3 has 15 amino acids. CDR3 bases: TGTGCCAGCAGCCCGGGACAGGGACAAGTTGATGAGCAGTTCTTC. Protein product: CASSPGQGQVDEQFF.

The chain combines TRBV11-2 with TRBJ1-3; D is perhaps TRBD1 (5 bases). The germline V and J ends were trimmed by 5 bases and 0 bases, with 11 bases remaining between them. The CDR3 covers 15 residues. Looked up from germline, CDR1 is SGHAT and CDR2 is FQNNGV. This CDR3 reads CASSQDSSSGNTIYF. The CDR3 coding sequence is TGTGCCAGCAGCCAAGACAGCAGCTCTGGAAACACCATATATTTT.

Worth noting for this clone: The same CDR3 also results from other DNA sequences found in this sample. The chain has TRBV3-1 (or the pseudogene TRBV3-2) and TRBJ2-5, with D possibly TRBD2 on 6 matching bases. The V end was cut by 3 bases, the J end by 4 bases, with 9 bases between. Germline V gene lookup returns CDR1 LGHDT and CDR2 YNNKEL (reference sequence). This CDR3 region has 13 residues. The CDR3 loop is CASSQRGGETQYF. The CDR3 DNA is TGTGCCAGCAGCCAGAGGGGAGGAGAGACCCAGTACTTC.

The V call is TRBV6-6, the J call TRBJ1-1; 7 nucleotides line up with TRBD1. Germline CDR1 reads MNHNY; CDR2 reads SVGAGI (reference sequence). Trimming took 2 bases from V and 3 from J; bases not matched to a gene: 3. There are 14 residues in the CDR3. The DNA of the CDR3 is TGTGCCAGCAGTTACGACAGGGTGGACACTGAAGCTTTCTTT. Translating it yields CASSYDRVDTEAFF.

The chain uses TRBV5-1 and TRBJ2-5, with D possibly being TRBD2 (5 bases). The CDR3 is made up of 14 amino acids. Germline loops: CDR1 SGHRS, CDR2 YFSETQ. The V gene lost 0 bases and the J gene lost 7 bases, with 13 bases spanning the gap. The CDR3 DNA is TGCGCCAGCAGCTTGGGGACGGACTCGGTGACCCAGTACTTC. It codes for CASSLGTDSVTQYF. The whole variable domain, remainder taken from reference TRBV5-1 and TRBJ2-5, is KAGVTQTPRYLIKTRGQQVTLSCSPISGHRSVSWYQQTPGQGLQFLFEYFSETQRNKGNFPGRFSGRQFSNSRSEMNVSTLELGDSALYLCASSLGTDSVTQYFGPGTRLLVL.

This chain connects TRBV3-1 (or the pseudogene TRBV3-2) to TRBJ2-1, with 8 bases aligning to TRBD2. Per germline, CDR1 LGHDT and CDR2 YNNKEL (reference sequence). V lost 3 bases, J lost 7 bases, and 8 bases stayed unmatched. The CDR3 loop spans 15 amino acids. The CDR3 nucleotides read TGTGCCAGCAGCCAGGCGGGGGGAAATACGAATGAGCAGTTCTTC. It codes for CASSQAGGNTNEQFF.